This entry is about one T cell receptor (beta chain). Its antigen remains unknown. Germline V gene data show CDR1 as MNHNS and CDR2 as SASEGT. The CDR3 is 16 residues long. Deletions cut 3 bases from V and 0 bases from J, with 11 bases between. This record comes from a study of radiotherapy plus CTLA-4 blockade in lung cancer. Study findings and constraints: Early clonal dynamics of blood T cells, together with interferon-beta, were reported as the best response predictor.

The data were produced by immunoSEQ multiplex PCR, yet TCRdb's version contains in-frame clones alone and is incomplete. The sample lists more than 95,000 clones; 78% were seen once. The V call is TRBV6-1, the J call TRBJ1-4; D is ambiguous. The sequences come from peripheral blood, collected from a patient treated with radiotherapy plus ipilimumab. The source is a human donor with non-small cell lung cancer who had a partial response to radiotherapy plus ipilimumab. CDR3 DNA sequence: TGTGCCAGCAGTGAGGTCCTGACATCAACTAATGAAAAACTGTTTTTT. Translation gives CASSEVLTSTNEKLFF.